The 10 T cell receptor beta chains below were found in one sample sequenced in a study of control samples from healthy donors and cancer patients. Assay used: immunoSEQ multiplex PCR; TCRdb lists only in-frame clones, some missing. The sample yields about 220,000 clones, just under 95% seen once. Specimen: blood. Receptors were obtained from a man aged 50-59 years in good health.

Of note for this clone: In this CDR3 the conserved last residue, phenylalanine or tryptophan, is missing, so a read error is likely. V usage is TRBV6-5 and J usage is TRBJ1-2; TRBD1 aligns across 8 bases. V lost 0 bases, J lost 7 bases, and 7 bases stayed unmatched. The CDR3 length is 15 residues. The germline gives CDR1 MNHEY, CDR2 SVGAGI. The CDR3 loop is CASSYSSGGRVGYTL. The CDR3 coding sequence is TGTGCCAGCAGTTACTCATCAGGGGGCAGGGTTGGCTACACCCTC.

This clone was recorded a few times. The chain has TRBV18 and TRBJ1-1; unclear D gene. This CDR3 comprises 16 residues. The V end was cut by 8 bases, the J end by 1 base, with 20 bases between. Germline V gene sequence: CDR1 KGHSH, CDR2 LQKENI. This CDR3 is CASTRGSSIQNTEAFF. The DNA for the CDR3 is TGTGCCAGCACCCGTGGATCGTCCATACAGAACACTGAAGCTTTCTTT.

V is TRBV19 and J is TRBJ1-2; D is unresolved. CDR1 LNHDA and CDR2 SQIVND come from the germline V gene (reference sequence). Trimming stripped 5 bases from V and 4 bases from J, with 17 bases between. The CDR3 consists of 15 residues. The CDR3 bases are TGTGCCAGTAGTCCCCCGGGAGGGTCCTTCTATGGCTACACCTTC. Encoded protein: CASSPPGGSFYGYTF.

This clone appeared a single time. The gene calls are TRBV10-3 and TRBJ2-7; D remains ambiguous. This CDR3 contains 14 residues. CDR1 ENHRY and CDR2 SYGVKD come from the germline V gene. V was trimmed by 2 bases and J by 0 bases, leaving 8 bases between them. CDR3 DNA sequence: TGTGCCATCAGTGAGGGTCCCGCCTCCTACGAGCAGTACTTC. This gives the protein CAISEGPASYEQYF.

This chain joins TRBV28 and TRBJ2-7, with a weak D call TRBD1 (6 bases). V dropped 10 bases and J dropped 5 bases, with 15 bases sitting between them. There are 12 residues in the CDR3. Germline CDR1 is MDHEN and CDR2 is SYDVKM. CDR3 loop: CATTGFQDEQYV. DNA for the CDR3: TGTGCCACAACAGGGTTCCAGGACGAGCAGTACGTC.

The gene calls are TRBV7-2 and TRBJ2-4; D call uncertain. The length of the CDR3 is 17 residues. Per the germline V gene, CDR1 is SGHTA and CDR2 is FQGNSA. V was trimmed by 5 bases and J by 1 base, leaving 18 bases between them. The chain's CDR3 is CASSPAPNLGAKNIQYF. CDR3 coding DNA: TGTGCCAGCAGCCCTGCTCCCAACCTCGGGGCCAAAAACATTCAGTACTTC.

V and J are TRBV19 and TRBJ2-3, with D hard to call. The CDR3 length is 14 residues. Germline V gene sequence: CDR1 LNHDA, CDR2 SQIVND (reference sequence). V was cut by 5 bases and J by 2 bases, with 11 bases left in between. DNA of the CDR3: TGTGCCAGTAGTCCCCTGGCGCCCACAGATACGCAGTATTTT. This gives the protein CASSPLAPTDTQYF.

The rearrangement uses TRBV14 and TRBJ1-2; maybe TRBD1 (6 bases). The germline V gene encodes CDR1 SGHDN and CDR2 FVKESK. The CDR3 runs to 15 residues. Trimming took off 3 bases at V and 0 bases at J, with 11 bases between the two ends. The CDR3, as DNA: TGTGCCAGCAGCCAGACAGGAGCCACTAACTATGGCTACACCTTC. Translated: CASSQTGATNYGYTF.

The genes are TRBV7-2 and TRBJ1-5; a weak D match, TRBD1 (5 bases). Germline CDR1 is SGHTA and CDR2 is FQGNSA. CDR3 length equals 15 residues. Between the trimmed V and J ends, which lost 5 bases and 5 bases, there was a span of 16 bases. In DNA, the CDR3 is TGTGCCAGCAGCCCCCATCAGGGTACCGATCAGCCCCAGCATTTT. Its protein is CASSPHQGTDQPQHF.

This chain connects TRBV6-1 to TRBJ1-2; the D gene is possibly TRBD1 (5 bases). The ends were cut back, 2 bases at V and 6 bases at J, with 7 bases in the middle. Per the germline V gene, CDR1 is MNHNS and CDR2 is SASEGT. The CDR3 sequence is 12 residues long. Written as DNA, the CDR3 is TGTGCCAGCAGTGAACAGGGTAATGGCTACACCTTC. It translates to CASSEQGNGYTF.